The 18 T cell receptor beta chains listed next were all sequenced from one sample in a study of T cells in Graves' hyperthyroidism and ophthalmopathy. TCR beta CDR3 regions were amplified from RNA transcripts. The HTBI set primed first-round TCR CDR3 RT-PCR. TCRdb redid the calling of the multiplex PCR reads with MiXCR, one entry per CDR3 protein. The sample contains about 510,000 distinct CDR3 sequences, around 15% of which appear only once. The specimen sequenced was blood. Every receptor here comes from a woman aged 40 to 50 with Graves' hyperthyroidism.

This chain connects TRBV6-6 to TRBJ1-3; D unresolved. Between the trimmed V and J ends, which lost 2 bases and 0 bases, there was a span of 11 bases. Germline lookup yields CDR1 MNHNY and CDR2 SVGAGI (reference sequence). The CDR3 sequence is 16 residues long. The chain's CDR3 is CASSYLLGYSGNTIYF. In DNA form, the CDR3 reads TGTGCCAGCAGTTACCTGCTGGGTTACTCTGGAAACACCATATATTTT.

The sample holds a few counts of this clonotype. As DNA, the CDR3 is TGTGCCAGCAGCCAAGATCCTAACCAGGGGGGCTCTCGGGAGCAGTTCTTC. Its protein product is CASSQDPNQGGSREQFF. The rearrangement links TRBV11-2 to TRBJ2-1; D is possibly TRBD1 (7 bases). The V end lost 5 bases, the J end lost 10 bases, and 27 bases lay between the germline ends. The germline V gene has CDR1 SGHAT and CDR2 FQNNGV. The CDR3 is 17 amino acids.

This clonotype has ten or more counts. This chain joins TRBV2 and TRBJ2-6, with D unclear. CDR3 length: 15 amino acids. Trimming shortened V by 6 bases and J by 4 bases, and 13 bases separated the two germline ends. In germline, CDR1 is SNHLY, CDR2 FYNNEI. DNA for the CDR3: TGTGCCAGCAGCCTGACCTGGGAAGGGGCCAACGTCCTGACTTTC. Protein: CASSLTWEGANVLTF.

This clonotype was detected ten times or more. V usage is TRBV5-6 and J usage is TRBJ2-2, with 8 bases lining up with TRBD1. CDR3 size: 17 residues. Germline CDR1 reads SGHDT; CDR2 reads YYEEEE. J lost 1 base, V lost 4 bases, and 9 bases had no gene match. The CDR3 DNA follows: TGTGCCAGCAGCGACCTTGAGGGACAGGTGAACACCGGGGAGCTGTTTTTT. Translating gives CASSDLEGQVNTGELFF.

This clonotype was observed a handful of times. CDR3 sequence (DNA): TGTGCCAGTAGTATAACGACAGGAATGTATGGCTACACCTTC. Translation: CASSITTGMYGYTF. This chain links TRBV19 with TRBJ1-2, with D tentatively TRBD1 (6 bases). Trimming cost V 2 bases and J 5 bases, with 12 bases left between them. This CDR3 spans 14 amino acids. Germline CDR1 LNHDA, CDR2 SQIVND (reference sequence).

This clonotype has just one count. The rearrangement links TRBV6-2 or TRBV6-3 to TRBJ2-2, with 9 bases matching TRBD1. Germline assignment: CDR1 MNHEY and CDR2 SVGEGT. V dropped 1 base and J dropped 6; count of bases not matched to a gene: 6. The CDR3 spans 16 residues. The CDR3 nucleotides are TGTGCCAGCAGTTACTTACCGGGACAGGGTTCCGGGGAGCTGTTTTTT. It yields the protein CASSYLPGQGSGELFF.

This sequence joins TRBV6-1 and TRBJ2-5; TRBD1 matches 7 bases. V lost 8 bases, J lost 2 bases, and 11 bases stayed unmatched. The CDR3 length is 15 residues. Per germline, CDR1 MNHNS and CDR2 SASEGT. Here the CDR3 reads CASGAGDRQQETQYF. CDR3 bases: TGTGCCAGCGGGGCCGGGGACAGACAACAAGAGACCCAGTACTTC.

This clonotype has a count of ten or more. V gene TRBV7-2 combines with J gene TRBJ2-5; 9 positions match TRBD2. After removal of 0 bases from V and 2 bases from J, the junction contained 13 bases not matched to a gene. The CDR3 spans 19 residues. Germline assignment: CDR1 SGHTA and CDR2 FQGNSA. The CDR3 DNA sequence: TGTGCCAGCAGCTTAGCGATGAGCGGGAGGAGGGAAAGACAAGAGACCCAGTACTTC. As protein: CASSLAMSGRRERQETQYF.

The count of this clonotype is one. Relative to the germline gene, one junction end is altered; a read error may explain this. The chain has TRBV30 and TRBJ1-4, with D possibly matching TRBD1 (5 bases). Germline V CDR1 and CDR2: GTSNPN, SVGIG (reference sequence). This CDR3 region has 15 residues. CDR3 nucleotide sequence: TGTGCCCGGAGTCACCAGGGATCCCGTAATGAAAAACTGTTTTTT. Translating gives CARSHQGSRNEKLFF.

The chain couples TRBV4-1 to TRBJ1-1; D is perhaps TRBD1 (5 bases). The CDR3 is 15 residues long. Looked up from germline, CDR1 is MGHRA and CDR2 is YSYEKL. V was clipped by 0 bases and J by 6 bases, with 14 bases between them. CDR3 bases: TGCGCCAGCAGCCAAGATACAGGCCGGAGCGCTGAAGCTTTCTTT. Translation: CASSQDTGRSAEAFF.

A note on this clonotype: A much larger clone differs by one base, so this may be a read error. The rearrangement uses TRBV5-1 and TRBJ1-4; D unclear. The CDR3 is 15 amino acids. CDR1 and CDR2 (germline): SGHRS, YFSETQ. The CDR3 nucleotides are TGCGCCAGCAGCTTGGGGTTCCCAACTAATGAAAAACTGTGTTTT. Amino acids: CASSLGFPTNEKLCF.

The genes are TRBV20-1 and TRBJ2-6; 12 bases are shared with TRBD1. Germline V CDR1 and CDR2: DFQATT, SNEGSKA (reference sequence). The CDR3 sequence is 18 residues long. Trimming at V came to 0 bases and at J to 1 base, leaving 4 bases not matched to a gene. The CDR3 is CSARDAGQGASGANVLTF. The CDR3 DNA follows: TGCAGTGCTAGAGATGCGGGACAGGGGGCTTCTGGGGCCAACGTCCTGACTTTC.

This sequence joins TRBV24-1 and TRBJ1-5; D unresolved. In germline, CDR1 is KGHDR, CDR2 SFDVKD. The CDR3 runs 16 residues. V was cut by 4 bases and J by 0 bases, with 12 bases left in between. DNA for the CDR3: TGTGCCACCAGTGACTCGGTTGGGAGTAGCAATCAGCCCCAGCATTTT. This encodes CATSDSVGSSNQPQHF.

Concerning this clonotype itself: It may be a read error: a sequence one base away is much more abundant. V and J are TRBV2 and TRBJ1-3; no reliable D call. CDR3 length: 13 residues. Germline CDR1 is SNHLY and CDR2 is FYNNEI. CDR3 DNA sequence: TGTGCCAGCAAAAGTCGCGGCGGAAACACCATGTATTTT. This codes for CASKSRGGNTMYF.

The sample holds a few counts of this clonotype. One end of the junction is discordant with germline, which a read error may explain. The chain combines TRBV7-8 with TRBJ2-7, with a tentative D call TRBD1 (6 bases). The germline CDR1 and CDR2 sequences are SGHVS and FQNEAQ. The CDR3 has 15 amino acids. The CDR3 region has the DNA TGTGCCAACAGCTTACTCCGACAGGAGTCCTACGAGCAGTACTTC. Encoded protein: CANSLLRQESYEQYF.

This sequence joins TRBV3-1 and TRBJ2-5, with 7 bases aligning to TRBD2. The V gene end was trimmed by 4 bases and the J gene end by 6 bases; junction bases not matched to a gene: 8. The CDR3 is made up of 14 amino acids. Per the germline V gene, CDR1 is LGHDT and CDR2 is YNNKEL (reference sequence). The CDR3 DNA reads TGTGCCAGCAGCCTTAGCGGGTGGGAACAGACCCAGTACTTC. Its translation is CASSLSGWEQTQYF.

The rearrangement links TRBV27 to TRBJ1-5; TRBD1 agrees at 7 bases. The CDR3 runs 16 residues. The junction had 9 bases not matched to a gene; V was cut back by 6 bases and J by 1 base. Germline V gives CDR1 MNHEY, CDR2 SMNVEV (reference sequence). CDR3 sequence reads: CASRPTGYQSNQPQHF. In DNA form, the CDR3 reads TGTGCCAGCAGACCGACAGGGTATCAGAGCAATCAGCCCCAGCATTTT.

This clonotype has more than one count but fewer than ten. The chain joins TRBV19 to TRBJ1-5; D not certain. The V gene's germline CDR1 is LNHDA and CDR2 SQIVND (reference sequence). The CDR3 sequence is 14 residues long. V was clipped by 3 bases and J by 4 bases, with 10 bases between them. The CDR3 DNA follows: TGTGCCAGTAGTATGGGTCAGAAAAATCAGCCCCAGCATTTT. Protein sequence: CASSMGQKNQPQHF.